These 11 T cell receptor beta chains came from one sample sequenced in a study of T cells in Graves' hyperthyroidism and ophthalmopathy. Amplification targeted TCR beta CDR3 regions from RNA transcripts. Primed by the HTBI set, a first-round RT-PCR was run on the TCR CDR3. MiXCR, run by TCRdb on the multiplex PCR reads, gives a single entry per CDR3 protein. The sample has 500,000 to 750,000 distinct CDR3 sequences, under 60% seen once. Sequenced: peripheral blood or thyroid tissue (not recorded which). Receptors originate from a woman younger than 30 with Graves' hyperthyroidism.

This clonotype showed up many times. This chain links TRBV20-1 with TRBJ1-3; 7 bases are shared with TRBD1. This CDR3 is built from 13 residues. V was pared by 6 bases and J by 2 bases, with 4 bases of the junction left unmatched. CDR1 DFQATT and CDR2 SNEGSKA come from the germline V gene (reference sequence). The CDR3 bases are TGCAGTGCGGCCGGGACAGCTGGAAACACCATATATTTT. Protein product: CSAAGTAGNTIYF.

The chain has TRBV15 and TRBJ2-7; 10 bases align to TRBD1. The CDR3 has 16 amino acids. V dropped 1 base and J dropped 2; count of bases not matched to a gene: 5. CDR1 LNHNV and CDR2 YYDKDF come from the germline V gene (reference sequence). CDR3 loop: CATSRARTGGPYEQYF. CDR3 in DNA: TGTGCCACCAGCAGAGCGCGGACAGGGGGACCCTACGAGCAGTACTTC.

This clonotype was detected only a few times. The chain employs TRBV20-1 and TRBJ2-7, with D possibly matching TRBD1 (5 bases). The CDR3 has 11 amino acids. V lost 3 bases to trimming and J lost 7 bases, with 10 bases between them. The germline gives CDR1 DFQATT, CDR2 SNEGSKA (reference sequence). CDR3 loop: CSASLGREQYF. The CDR3 nucleotides read TGCAGTGCTAGTTTGGGGCGGGAGCAGTACTTC.

As for this clonotype: A read error may produce the germline difference seen at one junction end. The chain has TRBV20-1 and TRBJ1-6, with D possibly TRBD1 on 5 matching bases. Per the germline V gene, CDR1 is DFQATT and CDR2 is SNEGSKA (reference sequence). The CDR3 consists of 15 residues. Written as DNA, the CDR3 is TGCAGTGCTAGGGGTGACAGCTCCTATAATTCACTCCTCCACTTT. Protein sequence: CSARGDSSYNSLLHF.

The J gene is TRBJ1-2, the V gene TRBV12-3 or TRBV12-4; D unclear. This CDR3 contains 12 residues. V was trimmed by 6 bases and J by 0 bases, leaving 5 bases between them. CDR3 in amino acids: CASRVSNYGYTF. CDR3 nucleotide sequence: TGTGCCAGCAGGGTGTCTAACTATGGCTACACCTTC.

This clonotype was picked up many times. This chain uses TRBV20-1 with TRBJ1-1; no clear D gene. CDR1 and CDR2 (germline): DFQATT, SNEGSKA (reference sequence). V was cut by 1 base and J by 0 bases, with 6 bases left in between. The CDR3 is made up of 13 amino acids. This chain's CDR3 is CSARGAMNTEAFF. The CDR3 DNA is TGCAGTGCTAGAGGCGCCATGAACACTGAAGCTTTCTTT.

V usage is TRBV30 and J usage is TRBJ2-7; D ambiguous. CDR1 and CDR2 from the germline V gene are GTSNPN and SVGIG (reference sequence). The CDR3 length is 12 residues. V lost 1 base and J lost 3, with 7 bases in between. CDR3 DNA sequence: TGTGCCTGGAGTGAAGGGTACTACGAGCAGTACTTC. It yields the protein CAWSEGYYEQYF.

Here the CDR3 reads CSLAQGASEQYF. The CDR3 DNA sequence: TGCAGCTTGGCACAGGGGGCGTCTGAGCAGTACTTC. V usage is TRBV29-1 and J usage is TRBJ2-7; 9 bases are shared with TRBD1. Germline CDR1 reads SQVTM; CDR2 reads ANQGSEA. This CDR3 is built from 12 residues. Trimming at V came to 8 bases and at J to 7 bases, leaving 9 bases not matched to a gene.

This clonotype has a handful of counts. The V and J genes are TRBV9 and TRBJ2-3, with 8 bases lining up with TRBD2. CDR1 and CDR2 from the germline V gene are SGDLS and YYNGEE. This CDR3 comprises 14 residues. V was pared by 3 bases and J by 4 bases, with 4 bases of the junction left unmatched. CDR3 sequence (DNA): TGTGCCAGCAGCGATAGCGGGACCTCAGATACGCAGTATTTT. Translating it yields CASSDSGTSDTQYF.

In DNA, the CDR3 is TGCAGTGCTAGAGATGGGCGGGGGGCCTACAATGAGCAGTTCTTC. Translation: CSARDGRGAYNEQFF. The chain couples TRBV20-1 to TRBJ2-1; 8 nucleotides match TRBD2. This CDR3 has 15 amino acids. Germline CDR1 reads DFQATT; CDR2 reads SNEGSKA (reference sequence). V gave up 0 bases and J gave up 2 bases; unmatched junction bases: 3.

A remark on this clonotype: This may be a read error: a much more frequent sequence differs by one nucleotide. V gene TRBV7-2 combines with J gene TRBJ1-1, with 9 bases matching TRBD1. The length of the CDR3 is 12 residues. Germline values: CDR1 SGHTA, CDR2 FQGNSA. CDR3 sequence (DNA): TGTGCCAACAGCCGGACAGGGGTTGAAGCTTTCTTT. Translated: CANSRTGVEAFF.